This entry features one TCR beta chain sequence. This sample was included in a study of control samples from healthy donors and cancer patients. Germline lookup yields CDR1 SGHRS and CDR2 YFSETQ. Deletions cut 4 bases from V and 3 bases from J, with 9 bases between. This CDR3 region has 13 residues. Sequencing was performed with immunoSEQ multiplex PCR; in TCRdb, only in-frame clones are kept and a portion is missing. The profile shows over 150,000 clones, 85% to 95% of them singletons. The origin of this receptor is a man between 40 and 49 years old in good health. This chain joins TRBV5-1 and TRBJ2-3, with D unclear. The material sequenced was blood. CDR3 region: CASSRGSTDTQYF. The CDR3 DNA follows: TGCGCCAGCAGCCGCGGTTCGACAGATACGCAGTATTTT.